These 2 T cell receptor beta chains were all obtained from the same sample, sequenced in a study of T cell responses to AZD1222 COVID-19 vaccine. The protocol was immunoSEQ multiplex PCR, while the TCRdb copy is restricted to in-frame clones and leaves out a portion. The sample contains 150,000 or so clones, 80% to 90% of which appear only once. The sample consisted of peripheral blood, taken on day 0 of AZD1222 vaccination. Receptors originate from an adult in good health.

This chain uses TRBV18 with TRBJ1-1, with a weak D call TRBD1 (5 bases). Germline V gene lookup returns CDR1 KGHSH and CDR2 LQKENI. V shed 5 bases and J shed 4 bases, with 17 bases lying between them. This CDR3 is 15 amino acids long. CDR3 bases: TGTGCCAGCTCAGCGTTAGAGGGGCTGAGCACTGAAGCTTTCTTT. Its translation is CASSALEGLSTEAFF. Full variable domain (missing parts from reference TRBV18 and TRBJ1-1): NAGVMQNPRHLVRRRGQEARLRCSPMKGHSHVYWYRQLPEEGLKFMVYLQKENIIDESGMPKERFSAEFPKEGPSILRIQQVVRGDSAAYFCASSALEGLSTEAFFGQGTRLTVV.

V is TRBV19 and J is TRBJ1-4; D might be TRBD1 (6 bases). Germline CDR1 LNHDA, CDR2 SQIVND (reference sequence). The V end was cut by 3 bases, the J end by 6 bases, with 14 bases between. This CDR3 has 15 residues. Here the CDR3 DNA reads TGTGCCAGTAGTATCGCGGACAGTCGTTATGAAAAACTGTTTTTT. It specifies CASSIADSRYEKLFF. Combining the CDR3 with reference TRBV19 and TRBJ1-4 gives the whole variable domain DGGITQSPKYLFRKEGQNVTLSCEQNLNHDAMYWYRQDPGQGLRLIYYSQIVNDFQKGDIAEGYSVSREKKESFPLTVTSAQKNPTAFYLCASSIADSRYEKLFFGSGTQLSVL.